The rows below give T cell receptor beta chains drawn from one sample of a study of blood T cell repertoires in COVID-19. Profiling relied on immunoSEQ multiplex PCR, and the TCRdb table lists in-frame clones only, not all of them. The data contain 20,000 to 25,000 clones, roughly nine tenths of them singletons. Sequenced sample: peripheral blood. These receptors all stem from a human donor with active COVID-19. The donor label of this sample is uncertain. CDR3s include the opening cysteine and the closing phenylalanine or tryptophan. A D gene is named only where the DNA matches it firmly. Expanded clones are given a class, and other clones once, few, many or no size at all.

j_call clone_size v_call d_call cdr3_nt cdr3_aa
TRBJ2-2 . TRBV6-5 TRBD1 TGTGCCAGCAGTTACGACAGGGCGACCGGGGAGCTGTTTTTT CASSYDRATGELFF
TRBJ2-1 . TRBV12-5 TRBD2 TGTGCTAGTGGCCGTACACTAGCGGGATCGGGAGAGCAGTTCTTC CASGRTLAGSGEQFF
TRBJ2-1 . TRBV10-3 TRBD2 TGTGCCACCTCCGGGGGGAAGCGCGATGAGCAGTTCTTC CATSGGKRDEQFF
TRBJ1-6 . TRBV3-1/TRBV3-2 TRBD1 TGTGCCAGCAGCCACTACAGGGGGCGTTCTAATTCACCCCTCCACTTT CASSHYRGRSNSPLHF
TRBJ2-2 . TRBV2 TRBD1 TGTGCCAGCAGTGAGTTACAGGGGGCCGGGGAGCTGTTTTTT CASSELQGAGELFF
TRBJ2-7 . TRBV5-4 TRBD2 TGTGCCAGCAGCAGGATAGCGGGGGGGGACTACGAGCAGTACTTC CASSRIAGGDYEQYF
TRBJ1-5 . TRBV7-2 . TGTGCCAGCAACTCAGGTAGCAATCAGCCCCAGCATTTT CASNSGSNQPQHF
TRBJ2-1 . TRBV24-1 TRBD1 TGTGCCACCAGTGATGACAGGGGGGAGGTGTTCTTC CATSDDRGEVFF
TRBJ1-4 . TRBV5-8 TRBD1 TGTGCCAGCAGCTTGGGGACAGGGATCCCCTATGAAAAACTGTTTTTT CASSLGTGIPYEKLFF
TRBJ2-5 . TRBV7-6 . TGTGCCAGCAGCCTCCAGGATTTGGTCCAAGAGACCCAGTACTTC CASSLQDLVQETQYF
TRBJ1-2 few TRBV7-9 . TGTGCCAGCAGCTTTAGTTTTGAGGTCAACACCTTC CASSFSFEVNTF
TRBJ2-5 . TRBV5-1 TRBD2 TGCGCCAGCCGAGGACTAGCGGGGGGGCAAGAGACCCAGTACTTC CASRGLAGGQETQYF
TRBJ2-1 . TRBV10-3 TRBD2 TGTGCCATCAGGGAGACTAGCGGCTCTTACAATGAGCAGTTCTTC CAIRETSGSYNEQFF
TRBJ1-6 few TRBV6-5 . TGTGCCAGCAGTTACGAGCCCCAGGGCTTTGGGTCACCCCTCCACTTT CASSYEPQGFGSPLHF
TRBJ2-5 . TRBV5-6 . TGTGCCAGCAGCTTGGTTTCGGGAACCTACCCGGAGACCCAGTACTTC CASSLVSGTYPETQYF
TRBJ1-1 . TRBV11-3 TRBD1 TGTGCCAGCAGCCTTCTCAGGGGGCCTGAGGACACTGAAGCTTTCTTT CASSLLRGPEDTEAFF
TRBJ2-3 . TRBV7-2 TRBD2 TGTGCCAGCAGCTTAAGCGGGGGGGTCCCAGATACGCAGTATTTT CASSLSGGVPDTQYF
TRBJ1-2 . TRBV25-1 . TGTGCCAGCAGTGAAGGGGGCCGGGGACCATACTATGGCTACACCTTC CASSEGGRGPYYGYTF
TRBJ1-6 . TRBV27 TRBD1 TGTGCCAGCAGTCCCGGGACAGCAAATAATTCACCCCTCCACTTT CASSPGTANNSPLHF
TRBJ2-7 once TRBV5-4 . TGTGCCAGCAGCTTGGAGGTAGCGGCGGAGGCCGGCGAGCAGTACTTC CASSLEVAAEAGEQYF
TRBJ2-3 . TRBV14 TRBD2 TGTGCCAGCAGCCGTGGACTAGCGGGGGCTAACACAGATACGCAGTATTTT CASSRGLAGANTDTQYF
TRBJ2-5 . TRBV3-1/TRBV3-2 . TGTGCCAGCAGCTCAGGGTACCAAGAGACCCAGTACTTC CASSSGYQETQYF
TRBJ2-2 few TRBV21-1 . TGTGCCAGCAGCAAAGGAGTCGGACTAGCGGGGGGCCGGAACACCGGGGAGCTGTTTTTT CASSKGVGLAGGRNTGELFF
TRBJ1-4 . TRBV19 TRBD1 TGTGCCAGTAGCGACAGGGGGCTAGCTACTAATGAAAAACTGTTTTTT CASSDRGLATNEKLFF
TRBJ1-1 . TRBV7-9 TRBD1 TGTGCCAGCAGCTTAGGAAGGGGGCTGAACACTGAAGCTTTCTTT CASSLGRGLNTEAFF
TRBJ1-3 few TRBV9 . TGTGCCAGCAGCGTCTCACGCCTGGGGGACTTAGGAAACACCATATATTTT CASSVSRLGDLGNTIYF
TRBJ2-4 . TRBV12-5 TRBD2 TGTGCTAGTGGAACCACAGCGGGGGCAAAAAACATTCAGTACTTC CASGTTAGAKNIQYF
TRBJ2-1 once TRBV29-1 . TGCAGCGTTGAATCGACTACCTACAATGAGCAGTTCTTC CSVESTTYNEQFF
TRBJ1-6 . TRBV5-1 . TGCGCCAGCAGCTTGGCGGGGGAGTCACCCCTCCACTTT CASSLAGESPLHF
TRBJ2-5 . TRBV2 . TGTGCCAGCAGCCCGGCGGGGACGGAGACCCAGTACTTC CASSPAGTETQYF
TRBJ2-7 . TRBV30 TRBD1 TGTGCCTGGAGTGGCCGGGACAGACCCTACGAGCAGTACTTC CAWSGRDRPYEQYF
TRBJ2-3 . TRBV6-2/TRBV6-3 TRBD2 TGTGCCAGCAGTTACTCAACTAGCGGGCTCAGGGGAGATACGCAGTATTTT CASSYSTSGLRGDTQYF
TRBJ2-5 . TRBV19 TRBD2 TGTGCCAGTAGCAGGACTAGCGGGGCGGAGACCCAGTACTTC CASSRTSGAETQYF
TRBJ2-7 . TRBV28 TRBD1 TGTGCCAGCAGTCCCAGCGGACAGGGGCGGTACGAGCAGTACTTC CASSPSGQGRYEQYF
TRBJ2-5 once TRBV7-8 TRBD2 TGTGCCAGCAGCTTAGCCGGGGGGGGCCCGGAGACCCAGTACTTC CASSLAGGGPETQYF
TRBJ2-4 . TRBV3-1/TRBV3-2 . TGTGCCAGCAGCCAAGGAGCTAGTCGGGGAAACATTCAGTACTTC CASSQGASRGNIQYF
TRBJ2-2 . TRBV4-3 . TGCGCCAGCAGCCAGGCCTCAGGGGTTTTTGACACCGGGGAGCTGTTTTTT CASSQASGVFDTGELFF
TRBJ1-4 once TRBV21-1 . TGTGCCAGCAGCAAATCTTACAGGGGGCCTAATGAAAAACTGTTTTTT CASSKSYRGPNEKLFF
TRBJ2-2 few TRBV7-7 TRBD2 TGTGCTAGCAGCAGGGCGAGCGGGAGCCCCGGGGAGCTGTTTTTT CASSRASGSPGELFF
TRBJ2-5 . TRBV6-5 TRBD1 TGTGCCAGCACCGGGGACAGGGATGAGAAGACCCAGTACTTC CASTGDRDEKTQYF
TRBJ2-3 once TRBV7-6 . TGTGCCAGCAGCTCGAGAGACACAGATACGCAGTATTTT CASSSRDTDTQYF